These 21 T cell receptor beta chains came from one sample sequenced in a study of T cell changes during pregnancy in multiple sclerosis. The repertoire was sequenced with immunoSEQ multiplex PCR; TCRdb's copy has only in-frame clones and lacks some. Of approximately 52,000 clones in the sample, 80% to 95% were seen once. Sample: CD4+ T cells from peripheral blood mononuclear cells, taken after pregnancy. These receptors all stem from a female donor with multiple sclerosis, enrolled in a pregnancy study.

This chain connects TRBV6-1 to TRBJ2-7, with D tentatively TRBD2 (5 bases). This CDR3 region has 14 residues. With 4 bases removed from V and 4 bases from J, the gap between germline ends came to 14 bases. Germline V gives CDR1 MNHNS, CDR2 SASEGT. CDR3 DNA sequence: TGTGCCAGCAGTGCTACTAGTCTTTCTTACGAGCAGTACTTC. It codes for CASSATSLSYEQYF.

The CDR3 nucleotides read TGTGCCAGCGGACAGAACATGAACACTGAAGCTTTCTTT. Amino acid sequence: CASGQNMNTEAFF. The V call is TRBV19, the J call TRBJ1-1; D may be TRBD1 (6 bases). The V end lost 9 bases, the J end lost 0 bases, and 11 bases lay between the germline ends. CDR1 and CDR2 from the germline V gene are LNHDA and SQIVND (reference sequence). This CDR3 contains 13 residues.

This clone is medium-sized by share. The chain carries TRBV14 and TRBJ1-1, with 7 bases aligning to TRBD1. CDR1 SGHDN and CDR2 FVKESK come from the germline V gene. V was clipped by 4 bases and J by 5 bases; unmatched bases: 4. The CDR3 sequence is 13 residues long. The CDR3 reads CASSPGRGTEAFF. CDR3 coding DNA: TGTGCCAGCAGCCCCGGCAGGGGGACTGAAGCTTTCTTT.

The chain employs TRBV5-1 and TRBJ2-7; 9 positions agree with TRBD2. V trimming: 0 bases; J trimming: 2 bases; junction bases outside the gene matches: 6. The CDR3 totals 16 residues. Germline V gives CDR1 SGHRS, CDR2 YFSETQ. DNA for the CDR3: TGCGCCAGCAGCTTGGGGGCGGGAGGGCCTCCCTACGAGCAGTACTTC. This codes for CASSLGAGGPPYEQYF.

V and J are TRBV30 and TRBJ2-5; no definite D call. The V gene's germline CDR1 is GTSNPN and CDR2 SVGIG (reference sequence). This CDR3 spans 14 amino acids. V lost 0 bases and J lost 5, with 13 bases in between. The CDR3 nucleotides are TGTGCCTGGAGTGTAGGCGGTAGAAGGGAGACCCAGTACTTC. This encodes CAWSVGGRRETQYF.

This sequence joins TRBV7-2 and TRBJ2-7, with TRBD2 matching 14 bases. The V gene's germline CDR1 is SGHTA and CDR2 FQGNSA. The CDR3 length is 17 residues. With 5 bases clipped from V and 4 bases from J, the junction kept 10 bases outside the gene matches. This chain's CDR3 is CASSRNPGLAGAYEQYF. CDR3 coding DNA: TGTGCCAGCAGCCGAAACCCGGGACTAGCGGGAGCGTACGAGCAGTACTTC.

This chain links TRBV9 with TRBJ2-5; D is unclear. The V gene lost 3 bases and the J gene lost 4 bases, with 10 bases spanning the gap. This CDR3 has 13 amino acids. CDR1 is SGDLS and CDR2 is YYNGEE in the germline V gene. The CDR3 coding sequence is TGTGCCAGCAGCGGGAGCGCCATAGAGACCCAGTACTTC. Its translation: CASSGSAIETQYF.

The chain employs TRBV7-8 and TRBJ1-3; 8 nucleotides align to TRBD1. With V trimmed by 4 bases and J by 4 bases, 6 bases remained unmatched. In germline, CDR1 is SGHVS, CDR2 FQNEAQ. The length of the CDR3 is 15 residues. Written as DNA, the CDR3 is TGTGCCAGCAGCTCAACCCGGGACAGGGGAAACACCATATATTTT. Translation gives CASSSTRDRGNTIYF.

The V call is TRBV5-4, the J call TRBJ2-7; 9 nucleotides align to TRBD2. After removal of 5 bases from V and 3 bases from J, the junction contained 12 bases not matched to a gene. This CDR3 has 16 amino acids. The germline V gene encodes CDR1 SGHNT and CDR2 YYREEE (reference sequence). This CDR3 reads CASRGGSGSAGYEQYF. In DNA form, the CDR3 reads TGTGCCAGCAGGGGAGGTAGCGGGAGCGCTGGCTACGAGCAGTACTTC.

The chain uses TRBV19 and TRBJ2-7; 7 bases fit TRBD1. V was clipped by 8 bases and J by 0 bases; unmatched bases: 7. From germline, CDR1 is LNHDA and CDR2 SQIVND (reference sequence). The CDR3 covers 14 residues. This chain's CDR3 is CASRDSPSSYEQYF. In DNA, the CDR3 is TGTGCCAGTCGGGACAGCCCGAGCTCCTACGAGCAGTACTTC.

In this sample, this clone turned up once. The identical CDR3 is also encoded by other nucleotide sequences in the sample. The rearrangement uses TRBV5-1 and TRBJ2-3, with 10 bases aligning to TRBD2. Unmatched junction bases numbered 0, after V lost 2 bases and J lost 3 bases. The CDR3 covers 14 residues. CDR1 is SGHRS, CDR2 YFSETQ, per germline. CDR3 in DNA: TGCGCCAGCAGCTTAGCGGGAGGGACAGATACGCAGTATTTT. It translates to CASSLAGGTDTQYF.

This clone was observed once. The J gene is TRBJ2-7, the V gene TRBV28; 9 positions match TRBD1. From germline, CDR1 is MDHEN and CDR2 SYDVKM. The CDR3 consists of 15 residues. V shed 5 bases, J shed 6 bases, and the junction held 11 bases outside the gene matches. CDR3 sequence (DNA): TGTGCCAGCAGTCCGACCGGGACAGGGAAAGGCGAGCAGTACTTC. Translating it yields CASSPTGTGKGEQYF.

This chain uses TRBV19 with TRBJ2-4, with TRBD2 identical over 12 bases. The germline V gene has CDR1 LNHDA and CDR2 SQIVND (reference sequence). The CDR3 has 17 residues. The V and J ends lost 4 bases and 7 bases, in that order; junction bases with no gene match: 11. This CDR3 is CASSTSTSGRLGNIQYF. The DNA of the CDR3 is TGTGCCAGTAGTACCTCGACTAGCGGGAGACTGGGGAACATTCAGTACTTC.

The count of this clone is one. CDR3 amino acids: CASSLSYEQYF. Written as DNA, the CDR3 is TGTGCCAGCAGCCTATCCTACGAGCAGTACTTC. J is TRBJ2-7 and V is TRBV7-8; D remains unclear. There are 11 residues in the CDR3. V lost 5 bases, J lost 1 base, and 3 bases lay in between. The germline CDR1 and CDR2 sequences are SGHVS and FQNEAQ.

This clone was seen a single time. This chain uses TRBV29-1 with TRBJ2-7, with 13 bases lining up with TRBD2. Germline loops: CDR1 SQVTM, CDR2 ANQGSEA. Trimming took 7 bases from V and 2 from J; bases not matched to a gene: 5. This CDR3 is built from 14 residues. The CDR3 coding sequence is TGCAGCGCCCAGGGACTAGCGGGGCCCTACGAGCAGTACTTC. It yields the protein CSAQGLAGPYEQYF.

V usage is TRBV5-1 and J usage is TRBJ2-7, with 8 bases aligning to TRBD1. This CDR3 comprises 16 residues. V was clipped by 5 bases and J by 3 bases; unmatched bases: 13. CDR1 is SGHRS and CDR2 is YFSETQ in the germline V gene. The CDR3 DNA reads TGCGCCAGCAGTTCCCTGACCGGGACAGGATTCTACGAGCAGTACTTC. The encoded protein is CASSSLTGTGFYEQYF.

The rearrangement joins TRBV4-3 to TRBJ1-5; D is uncertain. V was shortened by 0 bases and J by 5 bases, with 11 bases between the two germline ends. CDR1 is LGHNA and CDR2 is YSLEER in the germline V gene. The CDR3 totals 15 residues. CDR3 coding DNA: TGCGCCAGCAGCCAAGACAATGAGGGCGATCAGCCCCAGCATTTT. Amino acid sequence: CASSQDNEGDQPQHF.

J is TRBJ2-4 and V is TRBV27; 7 bases map to TRBD1. There are 16 residues in the CDR3. Germline values: CDR1 MNHEY, CDR2 SMNVEV (reference sequence). After removal of 3 bases from V and 0 bases from J, the junction contained 5 bases not matched to a gene. The CDR3 is CASSFSTGLAKNIQYF. Written as DNA, the CDR3 is TGTGCCAGCAGTTTCTCGACAGGGCTAGCCAAAAACATTCAGTACTTC.

The CDR3 coding sequence is TGTGCCAGCAGCTTGTTCCCCCCGGCGGGTACGCAGTATTTT. Its translation: CASSLFPPAGTQYF. J is TRBJ2-3 and V is TRBV5-8; the D gene is possibly TRBD2 (5 bases). This CDR3 spans 14 amino acids. Trimming removed 1 base at V and 8 bases at J, with 14 bases between. CDR1 and CDR2 from the germline V gene are SGHTS and YDEGEE.

The rearrangement uses TRBV6-5 and TRBJ1-4; TRBD1 agrees at 7 bases. This CDR3 has 14 residues. The V gene's germline CDR1 is MNHEY and CDR2 SVGAGI. The J segment lost 3 bases and the V segment lost 2 bases, leaving 0 bases of the junction unmatched. Here the CDR3 DNA reads TGTGCCAGCAGTTACCAGGGGGCTAATGAAAAACTGTTTTTT. Its protein product is CASSYQGANEKLFF.

V gene TRBV28 combines with J gene TRBJ1-1; a possible D gene is TRBD1 (6 bases). The germline CDR1 and CDR2 sequences are MDHEN and SYDVKM. The CDR3 sequence is 15 residues long. Trimming shortened V by 5 bases and J by 4 bases, and 17 bases separated the two germline ends. CDR3 protein: CASSGTGLGGTEAFF. As DNA, the CDR3 is TGTGCCAGCAGTGGTACAGGGTTAGGGGGCACTGAAGCTTTCTTT.